Below are 20 T cell receptor beta chains sequenced from a single sample in a study of PD-1 blockade in mismatch repair-deficient tumors. Profiled with immunoSEQ multiplex PCR; TCRdb holds only in-frame clones, not every one. The sample carries approximately 25,000 clones, 83% recorded once. This specimen was peripheral blood, taken 12 weeks after starting pembrolizumab. These receptor sequences come from an adult with mismatch repair-deficient cancer.

The chain recombines TRBV7-9 with TRBJ2-1; TRBD1 agrees at 8 bases. V gave up 2 bases and J gave up 9 bases; unmatched junction bases: 9. Germline lookup yields CDR1 SEHNR and CDR2 FQNEAQ (reference sequence). CDR3 size: 15 residues. Here the CDR3 DNA reads TGTGCCAGCAGCTTAAGTGGCAGGGGGCCGGCTGAGCAGTTCTTC. Amino acids: CASSLSGRGPAEQFF.

This clone is termed medium-sized. CDR3 sequence reads: CASSRERQYASNQPQHF. Written as DNA, the CDR3 is TGTGCCAGTTCCCGTGAACGACAGTATGCGAGCAATCAGCCCCAGCATTTT. The chain is built from TRBV19 and TRBJ1-5; maybe TRBD1 (5 bases). CDR1 LNHDA and CDR2 SQIVND come from the germline V gene (reference sequence). This CDR3 region has 17 residues. Trimming took off 8 bases at V and 1 base at J, with 21 bases between the two ends. The complete variable domain, with remaining parts taken from reference TRBV19 and TRBJ1-5, reads DGGITQSPKYLFRKEGQNVTLSCEQNLNHDAMYWYRQDPGQGLRLIYYSQIVNDFQKGDIAEGYSVSREKKESFPLTVTSAQKNPTAFYLCASSRERQYASNQPQHFGDGTRLSIL.

The chain is built from TRBV21-1 and TRBJ1-1; TRBD1 is taken as the D call from the table, unchecked against the DNA. TRBV21-1 is termed a pseudogene. The CDR3 length is 15 residues. CDR3 amino acids: CASSLRTDMNTEAFF. As DNA, the CDR3 is TGTGCCAGCAGCTTACGGACAGACATGAACACTGAAGCTTTCTTT.

The rearrangement joins TRBV7-9 to TRBJ2-1, with 7 bases lining up with TRBD2. With V trimmed by 2 bases and J by 5 bases, 9 bases remained unmatched. In germline, CDR1 is SEHNR, CDR2 FQNEAQ (reference sequence). The CDR3 is 16 residues long. The CDR3: CASSLFRGDLDNEQFF. The CDR3 bases are TGTGCCAGCAGCTTATTTCGGGGGGACCTCGACAATGAGCAGTTCTTC.

This chain links TRBV29-1 with TRBJ1-1, with D hard to call. V was cut by 4 bases and J by 4 bases, with 10 bases left in between. Per the germline V gene, CDR1 is SQVTM and CDR2 is ANQGSEA. The CDR3 extends over 12 amino acids. The CDR3 bases are TGCAGCGTTGTGGTTTACGGCACTGAAGCTTTCTTT. Its protein is CSVVVYGTEAFF.

The chain recombines TRBV5-1 with TRBJ2-3, with D uncertain. Germline V lookup: CDR1 SGHRS, CDR2 YFSETQ. The CDR3 length is 13 residues. The V end was cut by 5 bases, the J end by 2 bases, with 9 bases between. In DNA, the CDR3 is TGCGCCAGCAGGGCCGGAGACACAGATACGCAGTATTTT. This codes for CASRAGDTDTQYF.

The CDR3 sequence: CASSEAHLAGAGLEQYF. CDR3 DNA sequence: TGTGCCAGCAGTGAAGCGCACCTAGCGGGAGCTGGGCTCGAGCAGTACTTC. The V call is TRBV6-1, the J call TRBJ2-7, with 10 bases identical to TRBD2. Looked up from germline, CDR1 is MNHNS and CDR2 is SASEGT. Unmatched junction bases numbered 11, after V lost 0 bases and J lost 6 bases. The CDR3 has 17 amino acids.

The V and J genes are TRBV5-1 and TRBJ2-1, with D possibly being TRBD1 (6 bases). The CDR3 has 13 amino acids. Trimming removed 7 bases from V and 7 bases from J, with 15 bases in between. Germline values: CDR1 SGHRS, CDR2 YFSETQ. CDR3 DNA sequence: TGCGCCAGCCGACAGGCAGTGCTGAATGAGCAGTTCTTC. Translating it yields CASRQAVLNEQFF.

V usage is TRBV2 and J usage is TRBJ2-7; 9 bases are a match to TRBD2. In germline, CDR1 is SNHLY, CDR2 FYNNEI. J was trimmed by 3 bases and V by 5 bases; bases with no gene match: 11. The CDR3 has 16 residues. In DNA, the CDR3 is TGTGCCAGCAGTCCACCCCCTGAGACTAGCGGCTACGAGCAGTACTTC. Translated, it gives CASSPPPETSGYEQYF.

The chain links TRBV7-2 to TRBJ2-1; D is unresolved. With 0 bases removed from V and 10 bases from J, the gap between germline ends came to 16 bases. There are 15 residues in the CDR3. Per germline, CDR1 SGHTA and CDR2 FQGNSA. The CDR3 DNA reads as TGTGCCAGCAGCTTAGCGGTCAGTCCCACACGGGAGCAGTTCTTC. It is translated as CASSLAVSPTREQFF. Filled out from reference TRBV7-2 and TRBJ2-1, the complete variable domain reads GAGVSQSPSNKVTEKGKDVELRCDPISGHTALYWYRQSLGQGLEFLIYFQGNSAPDKSGLPSDRFSAERTGGSVSTLTIQRTQQEDSAVYLCASSLAVSPTREQFFGPGTRLTVL.

V usage is TRBV14 and J usage is TRBJ2-3; the D gene is possibly TRBD2 (5 bases). The ends were cut back, 2 bases at V and 0 bases at J, with 9 bases in the middle. Germline loops: CDR1 SGHDN, CDR2 FVKESK. There are 15 residues in the CDR3. CDR3 sequence: CASSQTRTSTDTQYF. CDR3 nucleotides: TGTGCCAGCAGCCAAACCCGGACTAGCACAGATACGCAGTATTTT.

V and J are TRBV7-4 and TRBJ1-4, with 9 bases matching TRBD1. Germline CDR1 and CDR2: SGHVT and SQSDAQ. Trimming removed 7 bases from V and 5 bases from J; junction bases left unmatched: 5. This CDR3 has 14 amino acids. CDR3 sequence reads: CASTPGTGNEKLFF. The DNA for the CDR3 is TGTGCCAGCACCCCCGGGACAGGGAATGAAAAACTGTTTTTT.

V usage is TRBV11-2 and J usage is TRBJ2-4; 9 bases are a match to TRBD1. Trimming took 1 base from V and 10 from J; bases not matched to a gene: 8. The CDR3 totals 15 residues. Looked up from germline, CDR1 is SGHAT and CDR2 is FQNNGV. In DNA, the CDR3 is TGTGCCAGCAGCTTAGTAACAGGGGGCCCTCCTATTCAGTACTTC. Residues: CASSLVTGGPPIQYF.

This clone was observed a few times. The J gene is TRBJ2-3, the V gene TRBV6-1, with 7 nucleotides matching TRBD1. This CDR3 is 15 amino acids long. Per germline, CDR1 MNHNS and CDR2 SASEGT. The V gene end was trimmed by 1 base and the J gene end by 1 base; junction bases not matched to a gene: 2. CDR3 DNA sequence: TGTGCCAGCAGTGAAGAAACAGGGGGCACAGATACGCAGTATTTT. Its translation: CASSEETGGTDTQYF.

V gene TRBV9 combines with J gene TRBJ2-3; perhaps TRBD2 as D (7 bases). Trimming removed 3 bases from V and 0 bases from J, with 11 bases in between. The CDR3 has 15 residues. CDR1 is SGDLS, CDR2 YYNGEE, per germline. This CDR3 is CASSEGDYSTDTQYF. The CDR3 region has the DNA TGTGCCAGCAGCGAGGGGGACTACAGCACAGATACGCAGTATTTT.

This clone was counted between two and nine times. This chain links TRBV21-1 with TRBJ1-3; TRBD1 is the table's D call and was not checked against the DNA. TRBV21-1 is classified as a pseudogene. CDR3 size: 13 residues. The CDR3 DNA reads TGTGCCAGGGACCTCAGGGGGTGGTCGACCATATATTTT. This translates into CARDLRGWSTIYF.

This chain links TRBV6-1 with TRBJ2-7, with D tentatively TRBD1 (5 bases). The germline CDR1 and CDR2 sequences are MNHNS and SASEGT. Trimming took off 2 bases at V and 3 bases at J, with 8 bases between the two ends. This CDR3 comprises 13 residues. In nucleotides, the CDR3 is TGTGCCAGCAGTGAATTAGACAGCTACGAGCAGTACTTC. Translating gives CASSELDSYEQYF.

The V call is TRBV6-4, the J call TRBJ2-1, with D maybe TRBD2 (5 bases). This CDR3 is 14 amino acids long. The germline V and J ends were trimmed by 2 bases and 7 bases, with 12 bases remaining between them. The germline V gene encodes CDR1 MRHNA and CDR2 SNTAGT. Written as DNA, the CDR3 is TGTGCCAGCAGTGACAATGGGGAGTCGAATGAGCAGTTCTTC. Residues: CASSDNGESNEQFF.

This clone qualifies as medium-sized. This rearrangement joins TRBV5-1 to TRBJ2-3; TRBD2 matches at 13 bases. CDR3 size: 17 residues. The V and J ends lost 3 bases and 0 bases, in that order; junction bases with no gene match: 4. CDR1 and CDR2 (germline): SGHRS, YFSETQ. The CDR3 nucleotides read TGCGCCAGCAGCTGGGGGACTAGCGGGACTAGCACAGATACGCAGTATTTT. Protein: CASSWGTSGTSTDTQYF.

The chain recombines TRBV9 with TRBJ1-2; D might be TRBD1 (5 bases). Trimming took 4 bases from V and 3 from J, leaving 13 bases between them. This CDR3 is 14 amino acids long. Germline assignment: CDR1 SGDLS and CDR2 YYNGEE. CDR3 residues: CASSPSGGDYGYTF. The CDR3 DNA follows: TGTGCCAGCAGCCCCTCTGGGGGGGACTATGGCTACACCTTC.